Included here is one TCR beta chain sequence, with context. Its antigen is currently unknown. This specimen comes from a study of T cell responses to AZD1222 COVID-19 vaccine. Whole-study results and caveats: Only after the peak T cell response were repertoires sampled. The donor cohort was predominantly white British with a female majority, and clonal diversity may have been underestimated.

Libraries were prepared by immunoSEQ multiplex PCR; TCRdb keeps only in-frame clonotypes and omits some of them. The sample holds fewer than 110,000 clones, 85% to 95% seen once. Second-dose recipients at about 4 or about 12 weeks were treated as one pooled group. The sequence derives from an adult who received the AZD1222 COVID-19 vaccine. Sequencing used peripheral blood, obtained 28 days after the second AZD1222 dose.

The chain's CDR3 is CASQSDLGAFF. The CDR3 DNA follows: TGTGCCAGCCAAAGCGACCTTGGAGCTTTCTTT. The rearrangement links TRBV28 to TRBJ1-1, with D hard to call. The ends were cut back, 8 bases at V and 10 bases at J, with 14 bases in the middle. The V gene's germline CDR1 is MDHEN and CDR2 SYDVKM. The CDR3 length is 11 residues. Full variable domain (remainder filled in from reference TRBV28 and TRBJ1-1): DVKVTQSSRYLVKRTGEKVFLECVQDMDHENMFWYRQDPGLGLRLIYFSYDVKMKEKGDIPEGYSVSREKKERFSLILESASTNQTSMYLCASQSDLGAFFGQGTRLTVV.